These 20 T cell receptor beta chains were all obtained from the same sample, sequenced in a study of T cells in localized non-small cell lung cancer. Using immunoSEQ multiplex PCR, the repertoire was profiled, and TCRdb retains in-frame clones only, with some absent. This sample has some 16,000 clones, with 75% to 90% found just once. The sequencing here drew on peripheral blood, taken before any cancer treatment. Receptors originate from a female donor over 55 with stage III squamous cell lung carcinoma.

The V and J genes are TRBV5-3 and TRBJ2-7; 13 bases align to TRBD2. TRBV5-3 is identified as an open reading frame with a role that is uncertain. There are 16 residues in the CDR3. The V segment lost 3 bases and the J segment 3 bases; nucleotides outside the gene matches: 6. The DNA of the CDR3 is TGTGCCAGAAGCTCCTGGACTAGCGGGAGAGTCTACGAGCAGTACTTC. It codes for CARSSWTSGRVYEQYF.

The rearrangement joins TRBV7-3 to TRBJ2-1; the match to TRBD2 covers 8 bases. Germline-derived CDR1 and CDR2 are SGHTA and FQGTGA. The trim removed 5 bases at V and 4 bases at J, leaving 7 bases unmatched. CDR3 length: 15 amino acids. The chain's CDR3 is CASSVSGAKYNEQFF. The CDR3 DNA follows: TGTGCCAGCAGCGTTAGCGGGGCCAAGTACAATGAGCAGTTCTTC.

This rearrangement joins TRBV6-1 to TRBJ2-2, with 9 positions matching TRBD1. This CDR3 has 15 residues. Germline loops: CDR1 MNHNS, CDR2 SASEGT. V trimming: 8 bases; J trimming: 4 bases; junction bases outside the gene matches: 8. CDR3 sequence: CASSKRTGATGELFF. The CDR3 nucleotides are TGTGCCAGCTCAAAGAGGACAGGGGCCACCGGGGAGCTGTTTTTT.

This chain joins TRBV18 and TRBJ2-2; D is unresolved. The CDR3 runs to 14 residues. Per the germline V gene, CDR1 is KGHSH and CDR2 is LQKENI. Trimming took off 5 bases at V and 1 base at J, with 8 bases between the two ends. The CDR3 sequence: CASSDRRNTGELFF. CDR3 in DNA: TGTGCCAGCTCAGATCGGAGGAACACCGGGGAGCTGTTTTTT.

The chain employs TRBV7-2 and TRBJ2-2; TRBD1 is a possible D gene (5 bases). Germline CDR1 and CDR2: SGHTA and FQGNSA. The CDR3 contains 13 residues. V shed 3 bases and J shed 7 bases, with 9 bases lying between them. CDR3 residues: CASSLGRGGELFF. DNA of the CDR3: TGTGCCAGCAGCTTGGGTAGGGGCGGGGAGCTGTTTTTT. Full variable domain (missing parts from reference TRBV7-2 and TRBJ2-2): GAGVSQSPSNKVTEKGKDVELRCDPISGHTALYWYRQSLGQGLEFLIYFQGNSAPDKSGLPSDRFSAERTGGSVSTLTIQRTQQEDSAVYLCASSLGRGGELFFGEGSRLTVL.

The V gene is TRBV19, the J gene TRBJ1-3; tentative D call: TRBD1 (5 bases). The CDR3 is made up of 15 amino acids. The germline V and J ends were trimmed by 5 bases and 1 base, with 12 bases remaining between them. From germline, CDR1 is LNHDA and CDR2 SQIVND (reference sequence). In DNA, the CDR3 is TGTGCCAGTAGTCGGGGCAGGGCGTCTGGAAACACCATATATTTT. Translating gives CASSRGRASGNTIYF.

V gene TRBV5-6 combines with J gene TRBJ2-2; a weak D match, TRBD1 (6 bases). Looked up from germline, CDR1 is SGHDT and CDR2 is YYEEEE. V was shortened by 0 bases and J by 3 bases, with 9 bases between the two germline ends. CDR3 length equals 15 residues. The CDR3 sequence is CASSLGDTHTGELFF. The CDR3 coding sequence is TGTGCCAGCAGCTTGGGGGACACACACACCGGGGAGCTGTTTTTT.

V gene TRBV5-5 combines with J gene TRBJ1-2; D is ambiguous. The CDR3 runs to 14 residues. Germline-derived CDR1 and CDR2 are SGHKS and YYEKEE (reference sequence). Trimming took 7 bases from V and 4 from J, leaving 17 bases between them. The CDR3 coding sequence is TGTGCCAGCGCTACGACGCGAAAGACCTATGGCTACACCTTC. Amino acid sequence: CASATTRKTYGYTF.

This clone has only one observation. The chain employs TRBV9 and TRBJ2-2; 9 bases map to TRBD1. Germline CDR1 reads SGDLS; CDR2 reads YYNGEE. This CDR3 is 16 amino acids long. The V and J ends lost 4 bases and 3 bases, in that order; junction bases with no gene match: 7. CDR3 amino acids: CASSPTGGADTGELFF. In DNA form, the CDR3 reads TGTGCCAGCAGCCCTACAGGGGGCGCTGACACCGGGGAGCTGTTTTTT.

The rearrangement links TRBV5-1 to TRBJ2-5; maybe TRBD2 (6 bases). Germline assignment: CDR1 SGHRS and CDR2 YFSETQ. This CDR3 is 14 amino acids long. Trimming removed 0 bases at V and 4 bases at J, with 10 bases between. CDR3 coding DNA: TGCGCCAGCAGCTTGGGCGGGAACCGAGAGACCCAGTACTTC. Protein sequence: CASSLGGNRETQYF.

This clone came up once. The chain links TRBV2 to TRBJ2-4, with 8 bases matching TRBD1. CDR3 length: 15 residues. The trim removed 3 bases at V and 2 bases at J, leaving 3 bases unmatched. Germline V gives CDR1 SNHLY, CDR2 FYNNEI. The CDR3: CASSDRGPTKNIQYF. Written as DNA, the CDR3 is TGTGCCAGCAGTGACAGGGGGCCGACCAAAAACATTCAGTACTTC. The full variable domain, with the rest looked up from reference TRBV2 and TRBJ2-4, is EPEVTQTPSHQVTQMGQEVILRCVPISNHLYFYWYRQILGQKVEFLVSFYNNEISEKSEIFDDQFSVERPDGSNFTLKIRSTKLEDSAMYFCASSDRGPTKNIQYFGAGTRLSVL.

CDR3 in amino acids: CSVGGTSRDIGKQFF. CDR3 in DNA: TGCAGCGTTGGGGGGACTAGCCGAGATATAGGGAAGCAGTTCTTC. The chain has TRBV29-1 and TRBJ2-1; 9 nucleotides align to TRBD2. V dropped 4 bases and J dropped 11; count of bases not matched to a gene: 15. Germline V lookup: CDR1 SQVTM, CDR2 ANQGSEA. The CDR3 contains 15 residues.

This chain uses TRBV10-3 with TRBJ2-2, with D tentatively TRBD1 or TRBD2 (5 bases each). CDR1 is ENHRY and CDR2 is SYGVKD in the germline V gene. V was shortened by 1 base and J by 1 base, with 7 bases between the two germline ends. The CDR3 loop spans 15 amino acids. CDR3 loop: CAISELRGNTGELFF. The DNA for the CDR3 is TGTGCCATCAGTGAGTTGAGGGGGAACACCGGGGAGCTGTTTTTT.

This clone appeared a single time. The chain has TRBV30 and TRBJ1-1; D remains unclear. The CDR3 loop spans 14 amino acids. From germline, CDR1 is GTSNPN and CDR2 SVGIG (reference sequence). Trimming stripped 3 bases from V and 1 base from J, with 12 bases between. CDR3 loop: CAWRTLESNTEAFF. CDR3 nucleotides: TGTGCCTGGAGAACTCTAGAATCGAACACTGAAGCTTTCTTT.

V gene TRBV19 combines with J gene TRBJ1-2, with D possibly matching TRBD1 (5 bases). There are 13 residues in the CDR3. Germline CDR1 reads LNHDA; CDR2 reads SQIVND (reference sequence). Trimming stripped 3 bases from V and 6 bases from J, with 11 bases between. In nucleotides, the CDR3 is TGTGCCAGTAGTATGCACGGGACGGATGGCTACACCTTC. It specifies CASSMHGTDGYTF.

Comment on this clone: Additional DNA sequences in this sample encode the identical CDR3. V usage is TRBV5-8 and J usage is TRBJ1-5; D gene ambiguous. Per germline, CDR1 SGHTS and CDR2 YDEGEE. The CDR3 loop spans 16 amino acids. V lost 0 bases and J 2 bases, leaving 12 bases between the germline ends. The CDR3 region is CASSLEALGGNQPQHF. DNA for the CDR3: TGTGCCAGCAGCTTGGAAGCCCTTGGAGGCAATCAGCCCCAGCATTTT.

This chain uses TRBV15 with TRBJ1-5; the match to TRBD1 covers 12 bases. V dropped 5 bases and J dropped 6; count of bases not matched to a gene: 11. The CDR3 is 17 amino acids. The germline CDR1 and CDR2 sequences are LNHNV and YYDKDF (reference sequence). CDR3 sequence (DNA): TGTGCCACCAGCGGCCTAGTGGGGGACAGGGGGCGTCAGCCCCAGCATTTT. Its protein is CATSGLVGDRGRQPQHF.

V usage is TRBV7-9 and J usage is TRBJ2-1; 8 nucleotides line up with TRBD2. J lost 6 bases, V lost 2 bases, and 15 bases had no gene match. The CDR3 extends over 18 amino acids. The germline V gene has CDR1 SEHNR and CDR2 FQNEAQ (reference sequence). CDR3 sequence (DNA): TGTGCCAGCAGCTTAATTGTATTGGGGCTAGCGGGTCCCAATGAGCAGTTCTTC. Protein product: CASSLIVLGLAGPNEQFF.

V gene TRBV29-1 combines with J gene TRBJ2-1; 12 bases agree with TRBD2. Germline V lookup: CDR1 SQVTM, CDR2 ANQGSEA. This CDR3 is 14 amino acids long. The V and J ends lost 5 bases and 7 bases, in that order; junction bases with no gene match: 6. The CDR3 bases are TGCAGCGTTCGCTCCGGGACTAGCGGGAATGAGCAGTTCTTC. It yields the protein CSVRSGTSGNEQFF.

With respect to this clone: A read error may account for a junction end that differs from germline. In the same sample, other DNA sequences code for this CDR3. The CDR3 here is CASRFGTGSGNEQFF. CDR3 in DNA: TGCGCCAGCCGATTTGGGACAGGCTCAGGGAATGAGCAGTTCTTC. The rearrangement joins TRBV27 to TRBJ2-1; TRBD1 matches 8 bases. CDR1 MNHEY and CDR2 SMNVEV come from the germline V gene (reference sequence). CDR3 size: 15 residues.